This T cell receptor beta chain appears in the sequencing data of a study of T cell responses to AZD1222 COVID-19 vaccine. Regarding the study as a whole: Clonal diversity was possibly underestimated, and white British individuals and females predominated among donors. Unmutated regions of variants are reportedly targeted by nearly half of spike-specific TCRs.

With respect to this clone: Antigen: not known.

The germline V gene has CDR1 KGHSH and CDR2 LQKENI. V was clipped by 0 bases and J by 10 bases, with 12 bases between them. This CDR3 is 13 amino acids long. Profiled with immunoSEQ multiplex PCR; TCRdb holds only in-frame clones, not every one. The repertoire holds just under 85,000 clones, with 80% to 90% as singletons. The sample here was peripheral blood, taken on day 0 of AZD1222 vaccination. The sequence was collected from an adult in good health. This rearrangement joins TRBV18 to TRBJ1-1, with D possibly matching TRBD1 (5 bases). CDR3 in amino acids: CASSPPQGRGAFF. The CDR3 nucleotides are TGTGCCAGCTCACCACCCCAGGGAAGGGGAGCTTTCTTT.